The clone carrying this T cell receptor (beta chain) was found many times. The antigen is not known. The data stem from a study of blood T cells in healthy people across ages. Study-level points and caveats: Researchers judged that diversity estimates from one million T cells fell short of true values. Diversity of TCR beta per million T cells declined in a roughly linear way with age.

Sample-barcoded 5' priming and a J-beta primer mix drove a second PCR of about 6 to 11 cycles. Every molecule of cDNA carried a tag from a template-switch adaptor with 12 random nucleotides. Sequencing recovered at least 2.5 million CDR3-containing paired-end reads from each sample. TCRdb recomputed calls from the 5' RACE reads with MiXCR, one row per CDR3 protein. Seen here are hundreds of thousands of distinct CDR3 sequences, 40% to 45% observed once, and the top ten hold 25% to 30%. This CDR3 comprises 15 residues. Germline lookup yields CDR1 SNHLY and CDR2 FYNNEI. V shed 3 bases and J shed 4 bases, with 12 bases lying between them.

V gene TRBV2 combines with J gene TRBJ1-4; possible D gene TRBD1, 5 bases. The clonotype comes from a man older than 75 in good health. Sequenced sample: blood. The chain's CDR3 is CASSDNRGNNEKLFF. In nucleotides, the CDR3 is TGTGCCAGCAGTGATAACCGGGGGAATAATGAAAAACTGTTTTTT.